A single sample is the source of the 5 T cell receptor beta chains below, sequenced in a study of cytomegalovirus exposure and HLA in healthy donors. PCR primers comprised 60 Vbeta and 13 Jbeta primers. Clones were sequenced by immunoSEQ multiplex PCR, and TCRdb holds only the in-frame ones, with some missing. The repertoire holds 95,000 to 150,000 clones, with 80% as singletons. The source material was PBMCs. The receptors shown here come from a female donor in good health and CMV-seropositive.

CDR3 residues: CASSQVTGEPLNYGYTF. The CDR3 region has the DNA TGTGCCAGCAGCCAAGTAACAGGGGAACCACTAAACTATGGCTACACCTTC. The chain uses TRBV4-2 and TRBJ1-2; 7 positions agree with TRBD1. The CDR3 has 17 residues. The V segment lost 1 base and the J segment 2 bases; nucleotides outside the gene matches: 10. Germline CDR1 and CDR2: LGHNA and YNFKEQ.

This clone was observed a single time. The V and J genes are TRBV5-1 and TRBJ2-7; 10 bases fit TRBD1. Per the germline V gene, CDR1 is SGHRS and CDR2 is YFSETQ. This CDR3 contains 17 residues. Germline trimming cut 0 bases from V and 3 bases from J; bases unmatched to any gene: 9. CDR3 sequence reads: CASSLGTPGQGLYEQYF. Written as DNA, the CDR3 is TGCGCCAGCAGCTTGGGGACGCCGGGACAGGGGCTCTACGAGCAGTACTTC.

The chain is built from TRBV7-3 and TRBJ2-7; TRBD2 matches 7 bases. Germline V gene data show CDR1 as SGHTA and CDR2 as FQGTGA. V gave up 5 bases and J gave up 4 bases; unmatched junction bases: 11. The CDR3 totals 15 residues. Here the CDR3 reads CASSPRGEGLYEQYF. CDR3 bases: TGTGCCAGCAGCCCTCGGGGGGAAGGGCTATACGAGCAGTACTTC.

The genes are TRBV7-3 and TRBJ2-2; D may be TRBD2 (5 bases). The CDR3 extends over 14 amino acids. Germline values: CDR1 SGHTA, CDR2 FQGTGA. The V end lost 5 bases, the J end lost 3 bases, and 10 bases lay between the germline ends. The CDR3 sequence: CASSRTSYTGELFF. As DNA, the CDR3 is TGTGCCAGCAGCCGGACTTCATACACCGGGGAGCTGTTTTTT.

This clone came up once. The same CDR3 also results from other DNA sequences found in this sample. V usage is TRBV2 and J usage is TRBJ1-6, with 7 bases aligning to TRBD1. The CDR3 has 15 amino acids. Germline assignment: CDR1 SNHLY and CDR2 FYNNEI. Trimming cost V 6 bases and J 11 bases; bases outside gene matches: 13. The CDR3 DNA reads TGTGCCAGCAGGGAACGACAGGGAGGAGGGCCACCCCTCCACTTT. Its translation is CASRERQGGGPPLHF.